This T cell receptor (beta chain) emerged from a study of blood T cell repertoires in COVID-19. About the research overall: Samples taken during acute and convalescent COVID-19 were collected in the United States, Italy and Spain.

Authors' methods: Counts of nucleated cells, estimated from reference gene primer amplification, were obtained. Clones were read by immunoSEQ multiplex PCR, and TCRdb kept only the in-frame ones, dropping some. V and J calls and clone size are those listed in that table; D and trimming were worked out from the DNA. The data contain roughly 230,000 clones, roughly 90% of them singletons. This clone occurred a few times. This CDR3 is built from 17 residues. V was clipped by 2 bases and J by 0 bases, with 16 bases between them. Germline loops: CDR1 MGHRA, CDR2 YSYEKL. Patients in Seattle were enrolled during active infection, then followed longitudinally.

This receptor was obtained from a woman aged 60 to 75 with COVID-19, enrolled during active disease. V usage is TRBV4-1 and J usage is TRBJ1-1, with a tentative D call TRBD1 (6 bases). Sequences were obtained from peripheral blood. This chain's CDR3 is CASSQRGQGRVNTEAFF. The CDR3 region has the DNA TGCGCCAGCAGCCAACGAGGGCAGGGGCGAGTGAACACTGAAGCTTTCTTT.